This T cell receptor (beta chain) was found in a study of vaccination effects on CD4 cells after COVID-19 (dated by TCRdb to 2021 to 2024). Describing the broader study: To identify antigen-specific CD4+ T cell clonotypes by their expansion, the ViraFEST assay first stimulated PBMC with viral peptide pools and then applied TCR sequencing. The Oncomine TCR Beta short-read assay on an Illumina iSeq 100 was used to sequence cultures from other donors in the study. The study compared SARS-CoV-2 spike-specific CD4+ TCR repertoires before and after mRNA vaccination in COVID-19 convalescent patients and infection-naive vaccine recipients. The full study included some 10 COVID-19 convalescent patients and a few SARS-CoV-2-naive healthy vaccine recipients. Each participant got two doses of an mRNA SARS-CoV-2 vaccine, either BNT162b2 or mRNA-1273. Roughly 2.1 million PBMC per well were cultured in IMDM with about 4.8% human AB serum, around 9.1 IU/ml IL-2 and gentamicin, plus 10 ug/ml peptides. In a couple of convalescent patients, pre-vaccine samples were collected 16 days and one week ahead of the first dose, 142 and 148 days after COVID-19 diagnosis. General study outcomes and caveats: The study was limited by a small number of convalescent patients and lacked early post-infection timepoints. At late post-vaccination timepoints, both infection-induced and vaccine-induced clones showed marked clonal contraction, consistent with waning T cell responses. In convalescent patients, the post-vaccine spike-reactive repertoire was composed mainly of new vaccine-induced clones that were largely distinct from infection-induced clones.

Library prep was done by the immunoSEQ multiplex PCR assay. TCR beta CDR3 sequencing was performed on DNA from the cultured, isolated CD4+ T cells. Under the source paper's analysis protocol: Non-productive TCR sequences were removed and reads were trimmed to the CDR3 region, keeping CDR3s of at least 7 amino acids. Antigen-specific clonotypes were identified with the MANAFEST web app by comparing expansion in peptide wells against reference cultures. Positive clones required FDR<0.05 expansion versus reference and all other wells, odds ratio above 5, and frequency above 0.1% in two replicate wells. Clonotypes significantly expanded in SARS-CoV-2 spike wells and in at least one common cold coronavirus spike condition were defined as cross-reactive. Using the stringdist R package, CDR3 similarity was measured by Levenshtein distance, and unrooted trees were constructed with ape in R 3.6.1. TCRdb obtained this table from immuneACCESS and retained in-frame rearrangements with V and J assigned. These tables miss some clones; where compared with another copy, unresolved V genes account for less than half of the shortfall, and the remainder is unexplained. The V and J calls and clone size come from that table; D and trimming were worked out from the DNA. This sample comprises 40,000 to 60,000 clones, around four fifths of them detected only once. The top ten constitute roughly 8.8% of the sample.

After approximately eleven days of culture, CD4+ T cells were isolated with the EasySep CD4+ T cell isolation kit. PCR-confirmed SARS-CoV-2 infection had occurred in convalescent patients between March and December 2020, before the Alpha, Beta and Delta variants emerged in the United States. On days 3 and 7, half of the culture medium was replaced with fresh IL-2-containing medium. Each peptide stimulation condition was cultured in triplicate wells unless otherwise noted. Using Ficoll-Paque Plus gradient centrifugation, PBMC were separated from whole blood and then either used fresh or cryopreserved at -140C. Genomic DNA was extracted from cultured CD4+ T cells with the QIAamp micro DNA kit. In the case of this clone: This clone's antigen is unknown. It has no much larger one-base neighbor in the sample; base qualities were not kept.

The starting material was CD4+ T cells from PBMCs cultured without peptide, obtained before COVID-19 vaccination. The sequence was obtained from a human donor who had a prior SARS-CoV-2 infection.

The encoded CDR3 is CASSVAGGRHTEAFF. Here is the DNA: TGTGCCAGCAGCGTAGCGGGGGGGAGGCACACTGAAGCTTTCTTT. This chain is built from TRBV9 and TRBJ1-1; TRBD1 is possibly the D segment (5 matching bases). The cysteine opens and the phenylalanine closes a CDR3 of 15 amino acids. Kept here is only the CDR3 DNA, which spans 45 bases and is read in frame from base 1. The CDR1 and CDR2 encoded by the germline V gene are SGDLS and YYNGEE. V loses 0 bases of germline sequence and J loses 3 bases, and the interval between the two ends is 12 bases.